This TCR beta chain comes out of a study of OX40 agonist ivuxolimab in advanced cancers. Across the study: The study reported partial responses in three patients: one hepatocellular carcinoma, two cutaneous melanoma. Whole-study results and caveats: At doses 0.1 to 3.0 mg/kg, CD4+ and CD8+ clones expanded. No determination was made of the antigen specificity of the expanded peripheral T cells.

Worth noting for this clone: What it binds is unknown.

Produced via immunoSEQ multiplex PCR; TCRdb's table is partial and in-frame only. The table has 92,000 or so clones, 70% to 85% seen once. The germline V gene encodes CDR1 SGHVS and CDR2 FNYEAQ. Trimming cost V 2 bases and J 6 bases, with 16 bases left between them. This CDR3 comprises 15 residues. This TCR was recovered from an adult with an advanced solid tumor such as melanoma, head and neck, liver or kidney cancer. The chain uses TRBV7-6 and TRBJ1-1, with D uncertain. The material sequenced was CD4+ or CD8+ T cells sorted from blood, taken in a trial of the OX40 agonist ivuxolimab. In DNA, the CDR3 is TGTGCCAGCAGCTTAATAGGTAGTGGACCTTCTGAAGCTTTCTTT. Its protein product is CASSLIGSGPSEAFF. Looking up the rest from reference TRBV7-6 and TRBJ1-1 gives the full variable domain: GAGVSQSPRYKVTKRGQDVALRCDPISGHVSLYWYRQALGQGPEFLTYFNYEAQQDKSGLPNDRFSAERPEGSISTLTIQRTEQRDSAMYRCASSLIGSGPSEAFFGQGTRLTVV.